Listed here are 10 T cell receptor beta chains from one sample, sequenced in a study of blood T cell repertoires in COVID-19. Assay used: immunoSEQ multiplex PCR; TCRdb lists only in-frame clones, some missing. The sample records 240,000 or so clones, around 89% being singletons. Sequencing used peripheral blood. The receptors come from a woman aged 40 to 50 who had recovered from COVID-19.

The chain's CDR3 is CASSYGGAQMNTEAFF. In DNA form, the CDR3 reads TGTGCCAGCAGTTACGGGGGGGCGCAGATGAACACTGAAGCTTTCTTT. The chain combines TRBV6-2 or TRBV6-3 with TRBJ1-1; tentatively, D is TRBD1 (6 bases). There are 16 residues in the CDR3. CDR1 MNHEY and CDR2 SVGEGT come from the germline V gene. Trimming left V 2 bases short and J 0 bases short, with 13 bases between.

The chain's CDR3 is CASTLAGGWGEQFF. CDR3 in DNA: TGTGCCAGCACCCTGGCGGGGGGGTGGGGTGAGCAGTTCTTC. The chain has TRBV27 and TRBJ2-1; 9 bases are a match to TRBD2. After removal of 7 bases from V and 9 bases from J, the junction contained 10 bases not matched to a gene. The V gene's germline CDR1 is MNHEY and CDR2 SMNVEV (reference sequence). This CDR3 region has 14 residues.

The chain has TRBV5-5 and TRBJ1-2; 8 bases agree with TRBD1. V lost 3 bases, J lost 4 bases, and 5 bases stayed unmatched. Germline V gives CDR1 SGHKS, CDR2 YYEKEE (reference sequence). The CDR3 is 14 residues long. This CDR3 reads CASSSAGGTYGYTF. CDR3 coding DNA: TGTGCCAGCAGCTCCGCAGGGGGCACCTATGGCTACACCTTC.

V usage is TRBV7-2 and J usage is TRBJ2-7; weak D call: TRBD2 (6 bases). Germline V gene data show CDR1 as SGHTA and CDR2 as FQGNSA. This CDR3 region has 16 residues. The V gene lost 0 bases and the J gene lost 2 bases, with 14 bases spanning the gap. In DNA form, the CDR3 reads TGTGCCAGCAGCTTAGCCAGCGGGCGCCTACCCTACGAGCAGTACTTC. This encodes CASSLASGRLPYEQYF.

V is TRBV24-1 and J is TRBJ1-2; D not certain. CDR1 is KGHDR and CDR2 is SFDVKD in the germline V gene. The CDR3 has 12 amino acids. V lost 1 base and J lost 4, with 3 bases in between. The CDR3 loop is CATSDFRYGYTF. The CDR3 nucleotides read TGTGCCACCAGTGATTTCCGCTATGGCTACACCTTC.

This clone has a handful of counts. The gene calls are TRBV6-2 or TRBV6-3 and TRBJ2-2; TRBD1 might be the D (6 bases). The CDR3 length is 13 residues. With 5 bases removed from V and 4 bases from J, the gap between germline ends came to 8 bases. CDR1 MNHEY and CDR2 SVGEGT come from the germline V gene. CDR3 in DNA: TGTGCCAGCAGTCGGACAGCCACCGGGGAGCTGTTTTTT. This codes for CASSRTATGELFF.

This clone showed up just a few times. V gene TRBV19 combines with J gene TRBJ1-5; D is undetermined. This CDR3 has 16 amino acids. With 5 bases removed from V and 2 bases from J, the gap between germline ends came to 16 bases. Germline V gene lookup returns CDR1 LNHDA and CDR2 SQIVND (reference sequence). As DNA, the CDR3 is TGTGCCAGTAGTCCTCGAGTTACGGGTCGCAATCAGCCCCAGCATTTT. Translating gives CASSPRVTGRNQPQHF.

J is TRBJ2-1 and V is TRBV28; 10 bases agree with TRBD2. Germline values: CDR1 MDHEN, CDR2 SYDVKM. The CDR3 consists of 13 residues. The trim removed 7 bases at V and 12 bases at J, leaving 9 bases unmatched. The CDR3 nucleotides read TGTGCCAGCAAATGGGCTAGCGGGAGTCGGCAGTTCTTC. Its translation: CASKWASGSRQFF.

For the CDR3, the DNA is TGTGCCAGCAGCCCAAGGACAGCCGAAGCTTTCTTT. Its translation is CASSPRTAEAFF. The chain combines TRBV3-1 (or the pseudogene TRBV3-2) with TRBJ1-1; D perhaps matches TRBD1 (6 bases). Trimming took off 4 bases at V and 8 bases at J, with 11 bases between the two ends. The germline gives CDR1 LGHDT, CDR2 YNNKEL (reference sequence). The CDR3 length is 12 residues.

The genes are TRBV5-1 and TRBJ2-3; D not resolved. Between the trimmed V and J ends, which lost 4 bases and 4 bases, there was a span of 10 bases. From germline, CDR1 is SGHRS and CDR2 YFSETQ. The CDR3 contains 13 residues. The CDR3 coding sequence is TGCGCCAGCAGCCCCCGCGGCGCAGATACGCAGTATTTT. It translates to CASSPRGADTQYF.